This TCR beta chain was identified in a study of blood T cell repertoires in COVID-19. Across the whole study: In each case, the material was cDNA or gDNA derived from T cells, B-cell-depleted T cells, or PBMCs.

Patients from Seattle were sampled longitudinally, starting during active infection. The CDR3 spans 15 residues. The V segment lost 4 bases and the J segment 7 bases; nucleotides outside the gene matches: 8. Germline V gene lookup returns CDR1 SGHRS and CDR2 YFSETQ. In the original analysis: Estimation of nucleated cell counts was performed using reference gene primer amplification. Clones were read by immunoSEQ multiplex PCR, and TCRdb kept only the in-frame ones, dropping some. V, J and clone size were drawn from that table, and D and trimming were deduced from the DNA. The sample carries hundreds of thousands of clones, approximately 92% recorded once.

This receptor was obtained from a man aged 18 to 30 with COVID-19, enrolled during active disease. V usage is TRBV5-1 and J usage is TRBJ2-7, with 13 bases identical to TRBD2. Sequencing was done on a sample of peripheral blood. For the CDR3, the DNA is TGCGCCAGCAGCGAAGTCTCACTAGCGGGAGGGGAGCAGTACTTC. Protein: CASSEVSLAGGEQYF.